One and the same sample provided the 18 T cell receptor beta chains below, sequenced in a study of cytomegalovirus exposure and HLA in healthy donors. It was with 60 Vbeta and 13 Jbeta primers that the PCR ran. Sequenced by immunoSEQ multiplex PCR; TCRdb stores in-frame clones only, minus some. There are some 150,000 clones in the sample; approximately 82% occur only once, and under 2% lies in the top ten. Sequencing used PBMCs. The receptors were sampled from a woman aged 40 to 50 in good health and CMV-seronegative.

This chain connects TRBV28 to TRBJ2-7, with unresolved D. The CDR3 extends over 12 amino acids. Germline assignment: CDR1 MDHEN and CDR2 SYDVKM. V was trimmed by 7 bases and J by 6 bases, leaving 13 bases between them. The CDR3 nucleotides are TGTGCCAGCATCAACAATCGTTTCGAGCAGTACTTC. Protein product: CASINNRFEQYF.

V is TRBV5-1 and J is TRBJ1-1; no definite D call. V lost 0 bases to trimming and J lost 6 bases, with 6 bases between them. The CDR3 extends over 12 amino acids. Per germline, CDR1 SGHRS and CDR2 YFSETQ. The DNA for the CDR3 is TGCGCCAGCAGCTTGGCCAGCGCTGAAGCTTTCTTT. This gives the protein CASSLASAEAFF.

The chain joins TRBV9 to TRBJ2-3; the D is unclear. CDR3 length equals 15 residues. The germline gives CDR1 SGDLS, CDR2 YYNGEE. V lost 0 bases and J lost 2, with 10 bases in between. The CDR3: CASSVGTYLTDTQYF. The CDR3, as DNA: TGTGCCAGCAGCGTAGGTACTTACCTCACAGATACGCAGTATTTT.

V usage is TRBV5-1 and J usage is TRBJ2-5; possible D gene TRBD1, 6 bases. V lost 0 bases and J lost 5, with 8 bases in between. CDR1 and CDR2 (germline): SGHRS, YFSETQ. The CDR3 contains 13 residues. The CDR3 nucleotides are TGCGCCAGCAGCTTGGACAGGGCCGAGACCCAGTACTTC. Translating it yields CASSLDRAETQYF. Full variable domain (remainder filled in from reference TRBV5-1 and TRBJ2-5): KAGVTQTPRYLIKTRGQQVTLSCSPISGHRSVSWYQQTPGQGLQFLFEYFSETQRNKGNFPGRFSGRQFSNSRSEMNVSTLELGDSALYLCASSLDRAETQYFGPGTRLLVL.

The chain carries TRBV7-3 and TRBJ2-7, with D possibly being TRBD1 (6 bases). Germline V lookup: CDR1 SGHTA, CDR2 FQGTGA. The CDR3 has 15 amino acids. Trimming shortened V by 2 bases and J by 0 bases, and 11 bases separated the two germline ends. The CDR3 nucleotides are TGTGCCAGCAGCTTATACCCAGGGGCCTCCTACGAGCAGTACTTC. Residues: CASSLYPGASYEQYF.

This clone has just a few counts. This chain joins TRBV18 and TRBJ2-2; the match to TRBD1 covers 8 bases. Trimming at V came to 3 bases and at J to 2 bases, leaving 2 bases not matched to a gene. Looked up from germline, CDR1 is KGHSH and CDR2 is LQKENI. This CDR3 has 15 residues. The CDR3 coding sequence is TGTGCCAGCTCACCGGGACAGGTTAACACCGGGGAGCTGTTTTTT. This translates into CASSPGQVNTGELFF.

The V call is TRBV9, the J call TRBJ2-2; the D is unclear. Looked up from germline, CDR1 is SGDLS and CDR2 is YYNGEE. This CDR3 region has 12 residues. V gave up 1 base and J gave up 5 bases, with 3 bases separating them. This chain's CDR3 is CASSVSTGELFF. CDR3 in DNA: TGTGCCAGCAGCGTATCTACCGGGGAGCTGTTTTTT.

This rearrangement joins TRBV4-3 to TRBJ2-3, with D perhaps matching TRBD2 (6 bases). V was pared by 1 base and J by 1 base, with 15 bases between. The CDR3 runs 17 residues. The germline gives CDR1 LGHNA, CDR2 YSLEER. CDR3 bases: TGCGCCAGCAGCCAAGGACTAGGTTCGGCGGGCACAGATACGCAGTATTTT. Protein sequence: CASSQGLGSAGTDTQYF.

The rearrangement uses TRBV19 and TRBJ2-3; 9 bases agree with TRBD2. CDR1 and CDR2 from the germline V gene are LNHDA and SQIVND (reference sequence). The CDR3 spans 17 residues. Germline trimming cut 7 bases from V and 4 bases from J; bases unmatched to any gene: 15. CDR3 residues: CASTRWGPGTSPDTQYF. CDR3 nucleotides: TGTGCCAGTACGCGGTGGGGCCCCGGGACTAGCCCAGATACGCAGTATTTT.

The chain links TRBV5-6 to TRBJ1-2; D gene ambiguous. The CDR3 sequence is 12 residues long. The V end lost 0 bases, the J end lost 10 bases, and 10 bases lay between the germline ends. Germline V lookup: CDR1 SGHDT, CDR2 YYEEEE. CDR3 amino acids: CASSLEATIYTF. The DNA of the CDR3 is TGTGCCAGCAGCTTGGAAGCAACTATCTACACCTTC.

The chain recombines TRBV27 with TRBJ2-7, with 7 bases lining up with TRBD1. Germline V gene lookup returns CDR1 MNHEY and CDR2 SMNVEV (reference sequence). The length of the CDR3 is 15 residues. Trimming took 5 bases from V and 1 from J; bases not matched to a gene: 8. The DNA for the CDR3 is TGTGCCAGCAGTCACTCCCCACAGGGGTCCTACGAGCAGTACTTC. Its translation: CASSHSPQGSYEQYF.

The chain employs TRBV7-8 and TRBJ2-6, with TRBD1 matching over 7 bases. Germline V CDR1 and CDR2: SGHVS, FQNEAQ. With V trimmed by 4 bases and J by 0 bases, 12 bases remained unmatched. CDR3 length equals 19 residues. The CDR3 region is CASSSSSQGVISGANVLTF. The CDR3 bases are TGTGCCAGCAGCTCATCAAGTCAGGGGGTGATCTCTGGGGCCAACGTCCTGACTTTC.

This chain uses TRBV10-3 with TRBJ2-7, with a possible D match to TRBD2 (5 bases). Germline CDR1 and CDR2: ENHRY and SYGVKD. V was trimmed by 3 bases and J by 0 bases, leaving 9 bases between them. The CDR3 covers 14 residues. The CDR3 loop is CAISDVGSSYEQYF. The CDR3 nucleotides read TGTGCCATCAGTGACGTGGGGAGCTCCTACGAGCAGTACTTC.

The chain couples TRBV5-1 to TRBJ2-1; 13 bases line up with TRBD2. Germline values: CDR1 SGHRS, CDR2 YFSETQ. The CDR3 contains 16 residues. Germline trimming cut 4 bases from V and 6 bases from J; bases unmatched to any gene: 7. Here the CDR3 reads CASSETSGRAINEQFF. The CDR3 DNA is TGCGCCAGCAGCGAAACTAGCGGGAGGGCAATCAATGAGCAGTTCTTC. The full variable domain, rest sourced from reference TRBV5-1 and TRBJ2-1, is KAGVTQTPRYLIKTRGQQVTLSCSPISGHRSVSWYQQTPGQGLQFLFEYFSETQRNKGNFPGRFSGRQFSNSRSEMNVSTLELGDSALYLCASSETSGRAINEQFFGPGTRLTVL.

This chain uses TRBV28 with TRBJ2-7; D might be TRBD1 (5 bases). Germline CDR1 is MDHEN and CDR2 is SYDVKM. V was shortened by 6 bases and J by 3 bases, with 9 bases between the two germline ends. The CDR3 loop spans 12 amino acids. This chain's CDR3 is CASSADSYEQYF. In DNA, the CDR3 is TGTGCCAGCAGCGCAGACAGCTACGAGCAGTACTTC.

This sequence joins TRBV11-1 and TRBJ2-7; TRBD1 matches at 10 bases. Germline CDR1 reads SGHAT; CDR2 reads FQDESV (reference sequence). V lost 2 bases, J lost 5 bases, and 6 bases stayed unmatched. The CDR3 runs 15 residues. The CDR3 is CASSLRGQGIDEQYF. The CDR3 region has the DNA TGTGCCAGCAGCTTACGGGGACAGGGGATAGACGAGCAGTACTTC.

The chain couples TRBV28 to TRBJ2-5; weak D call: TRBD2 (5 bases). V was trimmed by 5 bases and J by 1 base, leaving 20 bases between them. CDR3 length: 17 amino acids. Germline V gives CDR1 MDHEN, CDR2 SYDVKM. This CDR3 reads CASSVPGLKRAQETQYF. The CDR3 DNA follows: TGTGCCAGCAGTGTCCCTGGACTCAAAAGGGCCCAAGAGACCCAGTACTTC.

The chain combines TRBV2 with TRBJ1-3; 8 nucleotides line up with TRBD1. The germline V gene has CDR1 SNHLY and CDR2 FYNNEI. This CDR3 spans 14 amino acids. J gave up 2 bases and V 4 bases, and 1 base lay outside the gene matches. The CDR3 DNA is TGTGCCAGCAGTGCAGGGGGCACTGGAAACACCATATATTTT. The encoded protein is CASSAGGTGNTIYF.